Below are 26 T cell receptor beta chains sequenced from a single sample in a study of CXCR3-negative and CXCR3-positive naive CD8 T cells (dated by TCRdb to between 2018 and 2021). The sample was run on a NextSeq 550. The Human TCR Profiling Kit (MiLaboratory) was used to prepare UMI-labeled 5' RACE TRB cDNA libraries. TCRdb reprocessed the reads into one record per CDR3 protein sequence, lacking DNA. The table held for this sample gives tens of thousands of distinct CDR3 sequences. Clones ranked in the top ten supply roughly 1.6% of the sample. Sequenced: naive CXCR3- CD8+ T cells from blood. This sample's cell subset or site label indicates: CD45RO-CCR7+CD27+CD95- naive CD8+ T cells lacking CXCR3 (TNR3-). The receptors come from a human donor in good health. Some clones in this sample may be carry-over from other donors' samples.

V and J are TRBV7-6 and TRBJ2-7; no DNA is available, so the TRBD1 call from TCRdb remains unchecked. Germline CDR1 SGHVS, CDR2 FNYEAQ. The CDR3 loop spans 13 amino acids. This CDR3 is CASSGQPGSEQYF.

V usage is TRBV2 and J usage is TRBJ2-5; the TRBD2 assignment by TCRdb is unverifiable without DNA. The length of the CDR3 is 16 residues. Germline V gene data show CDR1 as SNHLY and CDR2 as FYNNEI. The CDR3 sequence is CASSGRLAGRQETQYF.

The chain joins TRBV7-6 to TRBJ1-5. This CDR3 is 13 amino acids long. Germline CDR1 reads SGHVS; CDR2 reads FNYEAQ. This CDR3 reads CASSLESHRLQHF.

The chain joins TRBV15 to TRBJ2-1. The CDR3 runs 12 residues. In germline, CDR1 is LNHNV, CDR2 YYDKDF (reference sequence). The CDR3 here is CATSRAENEQFF.

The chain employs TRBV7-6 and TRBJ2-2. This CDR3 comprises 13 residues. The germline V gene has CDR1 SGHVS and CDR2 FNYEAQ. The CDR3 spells CASSWSETGELFF.

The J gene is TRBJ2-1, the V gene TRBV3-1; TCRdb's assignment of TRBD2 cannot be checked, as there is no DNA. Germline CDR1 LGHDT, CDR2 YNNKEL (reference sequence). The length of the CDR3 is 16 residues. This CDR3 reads CASSHEGLAGVGEQFF.

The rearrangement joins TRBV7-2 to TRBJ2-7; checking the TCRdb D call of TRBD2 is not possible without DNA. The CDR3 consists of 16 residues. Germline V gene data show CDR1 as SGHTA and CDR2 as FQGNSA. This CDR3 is CASSSLLAGGLVEQYF.

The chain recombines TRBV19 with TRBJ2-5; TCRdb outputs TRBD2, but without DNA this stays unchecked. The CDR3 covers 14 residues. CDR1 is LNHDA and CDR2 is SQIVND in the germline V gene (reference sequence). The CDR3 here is CASIPRRRGETQYF.

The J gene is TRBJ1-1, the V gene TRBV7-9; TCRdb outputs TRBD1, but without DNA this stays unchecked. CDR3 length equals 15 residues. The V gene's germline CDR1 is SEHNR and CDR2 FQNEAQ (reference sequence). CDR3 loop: CASSPVTGANTEAFF.

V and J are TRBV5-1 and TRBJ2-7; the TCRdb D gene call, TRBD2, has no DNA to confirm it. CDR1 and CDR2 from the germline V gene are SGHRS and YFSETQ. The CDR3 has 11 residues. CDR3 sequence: CASSPQTTQYF.

The CDR3 sequence: CASSEDQDRVSYEQYF. The chain recombines TRBV2 with TRBJ2-7; TCRdb names TRBD1, which stays unverified in the absence of DNA. CDR1 is SNHLY and CDR2 is FYNNEI in the germline V gene. This CDR3 contains 16 residues.

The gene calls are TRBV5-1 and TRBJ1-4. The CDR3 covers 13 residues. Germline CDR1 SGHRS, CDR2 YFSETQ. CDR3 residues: CASSPYNNEKLFF.

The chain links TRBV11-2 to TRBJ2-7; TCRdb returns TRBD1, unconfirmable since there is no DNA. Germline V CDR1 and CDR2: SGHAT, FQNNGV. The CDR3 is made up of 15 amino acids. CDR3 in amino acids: CASSSGTGGWYEQYF.

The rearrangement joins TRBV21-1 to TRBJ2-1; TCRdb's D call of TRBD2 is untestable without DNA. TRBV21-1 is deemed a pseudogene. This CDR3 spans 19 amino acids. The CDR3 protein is CASSPGASGSSTSGNEQFF.

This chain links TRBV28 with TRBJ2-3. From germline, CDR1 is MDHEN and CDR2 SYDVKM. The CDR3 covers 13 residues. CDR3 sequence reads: CASSGVSADTQYF.

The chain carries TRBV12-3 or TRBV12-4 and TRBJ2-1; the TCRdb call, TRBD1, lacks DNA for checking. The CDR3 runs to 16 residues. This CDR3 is CASSLGQGAIPNEQFF.

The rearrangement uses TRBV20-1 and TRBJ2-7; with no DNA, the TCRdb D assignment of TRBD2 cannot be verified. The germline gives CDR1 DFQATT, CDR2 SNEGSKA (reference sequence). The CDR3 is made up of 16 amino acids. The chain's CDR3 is CSARDLRQLETYEQYF.

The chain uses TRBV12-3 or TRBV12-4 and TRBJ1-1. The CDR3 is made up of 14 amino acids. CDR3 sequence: CASSPPVRDTEAFF.

The CDR3 loop is CASSLYIPTPATNEKLFF. The chain has TRBV7-2 and TRBJ1-4. The CDR3 is made up of 18 amino acids. In germline, CDR1 is SGHTA, CDR2 FQGNSA.

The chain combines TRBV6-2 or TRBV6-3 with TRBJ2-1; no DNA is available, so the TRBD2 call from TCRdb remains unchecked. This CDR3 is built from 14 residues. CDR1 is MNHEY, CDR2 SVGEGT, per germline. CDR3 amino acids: CASSPGLARDEQFF.

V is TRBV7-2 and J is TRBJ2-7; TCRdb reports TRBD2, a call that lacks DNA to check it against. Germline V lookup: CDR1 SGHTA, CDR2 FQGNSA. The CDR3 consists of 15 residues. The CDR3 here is CASSLVSSGTYEQYF.

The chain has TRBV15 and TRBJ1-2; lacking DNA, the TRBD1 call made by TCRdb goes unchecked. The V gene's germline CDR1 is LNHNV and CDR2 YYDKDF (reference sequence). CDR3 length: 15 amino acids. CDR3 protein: CATSRELGQNYGYTF.

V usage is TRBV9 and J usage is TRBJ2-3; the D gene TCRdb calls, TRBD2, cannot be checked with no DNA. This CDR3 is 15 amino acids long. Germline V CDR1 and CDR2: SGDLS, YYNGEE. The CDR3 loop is CASSGSGGAEDTQYF.

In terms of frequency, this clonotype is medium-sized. The CDR3 here is CASSLLGGRDTQYF. This chain connects TRBV7-8 to TRBJ2-3; as DNA is missing, the TRBD1 call by TCRdb cannot be tested. The CDR3 length is 14 residues. Germline V gives CDR1 SGHVS, CDR2 FQNEAQ.

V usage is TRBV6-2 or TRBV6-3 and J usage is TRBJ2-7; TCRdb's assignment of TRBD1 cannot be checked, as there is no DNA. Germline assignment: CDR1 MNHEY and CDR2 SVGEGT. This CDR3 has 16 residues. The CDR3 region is CASRRVSASDLYEQYF.

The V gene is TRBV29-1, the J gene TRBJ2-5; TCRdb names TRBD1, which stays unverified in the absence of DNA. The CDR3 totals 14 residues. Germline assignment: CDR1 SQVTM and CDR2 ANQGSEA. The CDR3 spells CSVEGGGTQETQYF.